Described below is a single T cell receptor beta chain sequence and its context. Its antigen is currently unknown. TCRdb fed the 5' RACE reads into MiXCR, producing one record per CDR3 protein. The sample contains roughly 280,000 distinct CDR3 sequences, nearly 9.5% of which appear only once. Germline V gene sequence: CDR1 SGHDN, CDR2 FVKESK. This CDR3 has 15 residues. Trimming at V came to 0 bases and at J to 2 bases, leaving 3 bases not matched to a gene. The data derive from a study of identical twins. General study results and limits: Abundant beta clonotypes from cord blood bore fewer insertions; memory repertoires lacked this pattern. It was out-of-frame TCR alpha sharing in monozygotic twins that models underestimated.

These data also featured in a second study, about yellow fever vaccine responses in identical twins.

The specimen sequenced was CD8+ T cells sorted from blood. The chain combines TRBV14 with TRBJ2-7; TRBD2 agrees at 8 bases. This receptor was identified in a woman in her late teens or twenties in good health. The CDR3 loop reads CASSQELADPYEQYF. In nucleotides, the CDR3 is TGTGCCAGCAGCCAAGAACTAGCGGACCCCTACGAGCAGTACTTC. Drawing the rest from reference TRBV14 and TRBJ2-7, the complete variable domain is EAGVTQFPSHSVIEKGQTVTLRCDPISGHDNLYWYRRVMGKEIKFLLHFVKESKQDESGMPNNRFLAERTGGTYSTLKVQPAELEDSGVYFCASSQELADPYEQYFGPGTRLTVT.